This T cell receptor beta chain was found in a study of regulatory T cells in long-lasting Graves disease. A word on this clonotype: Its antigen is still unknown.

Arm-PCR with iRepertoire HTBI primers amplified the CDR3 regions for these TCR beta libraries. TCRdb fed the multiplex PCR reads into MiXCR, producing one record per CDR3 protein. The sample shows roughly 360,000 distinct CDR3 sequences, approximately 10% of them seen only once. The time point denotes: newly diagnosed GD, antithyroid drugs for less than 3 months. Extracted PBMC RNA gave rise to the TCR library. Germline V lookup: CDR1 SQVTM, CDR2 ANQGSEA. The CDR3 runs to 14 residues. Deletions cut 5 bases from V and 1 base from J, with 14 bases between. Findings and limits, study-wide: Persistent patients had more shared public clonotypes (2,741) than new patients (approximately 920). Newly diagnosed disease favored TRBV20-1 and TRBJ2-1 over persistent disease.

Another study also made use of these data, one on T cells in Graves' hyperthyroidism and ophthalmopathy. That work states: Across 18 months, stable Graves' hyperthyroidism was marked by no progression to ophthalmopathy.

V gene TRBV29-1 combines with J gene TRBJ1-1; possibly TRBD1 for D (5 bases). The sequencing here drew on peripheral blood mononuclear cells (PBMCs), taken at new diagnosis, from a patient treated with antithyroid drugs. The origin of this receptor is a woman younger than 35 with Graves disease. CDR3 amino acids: CSVSGPRENTEAFF. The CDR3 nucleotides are TGCAGCGTTTCGGGGCCCAGGGAGAACACTGAAGCTTTCTTT.